This TCR beta chain was profiled in a study of blood T cells in healthy people across ages. Between the trimmed V and J ends, which lost 0 bases and 4 bases, there was a span of 13 bases. Germline CDR1 reads MGHRA; CDR2 reads YSYEKL. This CDR3 is 16 amino acids long. This clonotype has a handful of counts. The antigen is not known. Broader study findings: Older individuals had lower TCR beta diversity per million T cells (the decline was roughly linear).

Through a sample-barcoded 5' primer and a J-beta primer mix, a second PCR was run for about 6 to 12 cycles. TCRdb reprocessed the 5' RACE reads via MiXCR and lists one record per CDR3 protein. The sample records 1,500,000 or so distinct CDR3 sequences, 35% to 45% being singletons. This TCR derives from a woman between 18 and 29 years old in good health. The chain uses TRBV4-1 and TRBJ1-5; the D gene is possibly TRBD1 (5 bases). Specimen: blood. The CDR3 nucleotides are TGCGCCAGCAGCCAAGAGGGGCAGGGTGGTAATCAGCCCCAGCATTTT. Its translation: CASSQEGQGGNQPQHF.